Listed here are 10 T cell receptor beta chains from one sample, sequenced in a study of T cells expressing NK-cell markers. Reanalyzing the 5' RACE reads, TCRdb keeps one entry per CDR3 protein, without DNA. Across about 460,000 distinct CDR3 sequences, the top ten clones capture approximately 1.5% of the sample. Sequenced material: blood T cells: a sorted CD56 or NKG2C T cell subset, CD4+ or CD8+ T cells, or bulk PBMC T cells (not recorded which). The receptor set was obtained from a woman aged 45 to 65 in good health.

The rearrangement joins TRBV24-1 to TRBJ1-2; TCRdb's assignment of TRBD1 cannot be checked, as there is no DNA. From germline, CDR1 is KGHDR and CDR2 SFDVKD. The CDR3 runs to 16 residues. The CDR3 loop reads CATSDRATGAGYGYTF.

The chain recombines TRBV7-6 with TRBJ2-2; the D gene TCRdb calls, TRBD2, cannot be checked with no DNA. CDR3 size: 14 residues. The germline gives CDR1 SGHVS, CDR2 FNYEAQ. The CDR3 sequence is CASTPLAGAGELFF.

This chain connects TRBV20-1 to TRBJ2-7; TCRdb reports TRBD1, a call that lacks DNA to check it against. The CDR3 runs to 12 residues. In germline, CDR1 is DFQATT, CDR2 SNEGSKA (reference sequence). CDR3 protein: CSALGLSYEQYF.

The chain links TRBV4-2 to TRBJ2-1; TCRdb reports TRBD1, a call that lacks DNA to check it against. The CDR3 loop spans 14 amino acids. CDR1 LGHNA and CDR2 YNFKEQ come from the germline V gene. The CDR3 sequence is CASSQEWDGREQFF.

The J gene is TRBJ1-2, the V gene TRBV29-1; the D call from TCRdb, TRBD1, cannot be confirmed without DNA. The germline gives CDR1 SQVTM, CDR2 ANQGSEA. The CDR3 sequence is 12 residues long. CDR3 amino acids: CSVTGTGNGYTF.

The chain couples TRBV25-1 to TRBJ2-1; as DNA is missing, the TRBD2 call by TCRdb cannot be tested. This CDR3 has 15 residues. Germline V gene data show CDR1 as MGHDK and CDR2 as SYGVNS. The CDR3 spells CASSEYGLASNEQFF.

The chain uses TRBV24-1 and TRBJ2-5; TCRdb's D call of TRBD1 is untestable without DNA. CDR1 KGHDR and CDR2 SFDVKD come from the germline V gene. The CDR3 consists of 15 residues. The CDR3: CATSDWGAGTETQYF.

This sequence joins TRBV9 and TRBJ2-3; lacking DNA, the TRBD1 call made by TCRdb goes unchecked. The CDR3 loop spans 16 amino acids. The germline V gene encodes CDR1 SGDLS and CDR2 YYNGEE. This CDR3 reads CASSQENTGVADTQYF.

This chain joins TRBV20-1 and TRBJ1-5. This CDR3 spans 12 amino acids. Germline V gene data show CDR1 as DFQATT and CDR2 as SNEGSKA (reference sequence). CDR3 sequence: CSATDRNQPQHF.

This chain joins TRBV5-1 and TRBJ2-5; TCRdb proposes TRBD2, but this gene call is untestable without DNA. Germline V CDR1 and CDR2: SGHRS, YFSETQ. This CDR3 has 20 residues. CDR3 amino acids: CASSLPQGTRLAGGRETQYF. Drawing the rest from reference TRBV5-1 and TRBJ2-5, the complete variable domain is KAGVTQTPRYLIKTRGQQVTLSCSPISGHRSVSWYQQTPGQGLQFLFEYFSETQRNKGNFPGRFSGRQFSNSRSEMNVSTLELGDSALYLCASSLPQGTRLAGGRETQYFGPGTRLLVL.